The 23 T cell receptor beta chains below all came from one sample that was sequenced in a study of cytomegalovirus exposure and HLA in healthy donors. PCR used 60 Vbeta primers and 13 Jbeta primers. The protocol was immunoSEQ multiplex PCR, while the TCRdb copy is restricted to in-frame clones and leaves out a portion. The sample shows 110,000 to 150,000 clones, 60% to 80% of them seen only once. Sequences were obtained from PBMCs. Source of these receptors: a woman between 25 and 40 years old in good health and CMV-seronegative.

The chain couples TRBV29-1 to TRBJ1-4, with a weak D call TRBD1 (5 bases). This CDR3 has 14 residues. Germline-derived CDR1 and CDR2 are SQVTM and ANQGSEA. V was shortened by 7 bases and J by 2 bases, with 14 bases between the two germline ends. In nucleotides, the CDR3 is TGCAGCGCCCAACGCGGGGGGACTAATGAAAAACTGTTTTTT. Amino acids: CSAQRGGTNEKLFF.

The gene calls are TRBV18 and TRBJ2-7; D perhaps matches TRBD2 (6 bases). The CDR3 is 14 amino acids. V dropped 5 bases and J dropped 8 bases, with 19 bases sitting between them. Germline CDR1 KGHSH, CDR2 LQKENI. The CDR3 region is CASSSGTWEGQQYF. CDR3 in DNA: TGTGCCAGCTCATCCGGGACTTGGGAAGGGCAGCAGTACTTC. Variable domain in full (rest from reference TRBV18 and TRBJ2-7): NAGVMQNPRHLVRRRGQEARLRCSPMKGHSHVYWYRQLPEEGLKFMVYLQKENIIDESGMPKERFSAEFPKEGPSILRIQQVVRGDSAAYFCASSSGTWEGQQYFGPGTRLTVT.

V gene TRBV20-1 combines with J gene TRBJ2-7; D remains unclear. Trimming took 6 bases from V and 7 from J, leaving 13 bases between them. The CDR3 totals 11 residues. Germline loops: CDR1 DFQATT, CDR2 SNEGSKA (reference sequence). CDR3 residues: CSAATAAEQYF. CDR3 nucleotides: TGCAGTGCAGCAACGGCGGCGGAGCAGTACTTC.

This clone was seen once. The CDR3 nucleotides are TGTGCCAGCCATCAAGGTGGCGGAGCTGCCTACGAGCAGTACTTC. This translates into CASHQGGGAAYEQYF. The genes are TRBV6-1 and TRBJ2-7; unclear D gene. Germline V gene sequence: CDR1 MNHNS, CDR2 SASEGT. Deletions cut 8 bases from V and 2 bases from J, with 19 bases between. The CDR3 spans 15 residues.

The CDR3 loop is CASSSGSGAGAKNIQYF. The CDR3 DNA follows: TGTGCCAGCAGTTCCGGGTCCGGAGCGGGAGCCAAAAACATTCAGTACTTC. This chain uses TRBV28 with TRBJ2-4, with a weak D call TRBD2 (6 bases). The CDR3 sequence is 17 residues long. Trimming took off 4 bases at V and 0 bases at J, with 16 bases between the two ends. Germline V gene lookup returns CDR1 MDHEN and CDR2 SYDVKM.

There are a few counts of this clone. The gene calls are TRBV2 and TRBJ2-1; TRBD2 agrees at 9 bases. The CDR3 is 16 residues long. J lost 4 bases, V lost 1 base, and 5 bases had no gene match. Germline V CDR1 and CDR2: SNHLY, FYNNEI. The CDR3, as DNA: TGTGCCAGCAGTGAAGGGGGACTAGCTGAATACAATGAGCAGTTCTTC. Its translation is CASSEGGLAEYNEQFF.

This clone has just a few counts. The CDR3 coding sequence is TGTGCCAGCACGTTCGGGAGCGGACACCTAACGGGAACTGAAGCTTTCTTT. This gives the protein CASTFGSGHLTGTEAFF. The V gene is TRBV2, the J gene TRBJ1-1, with a weak D call TRBD1 (5 bases). Trimming left V 7 bases short and J 5 bases short, with 26 bases between. Per the germline V gene, CDR1 is SNHLY and CDR2 is FYNNEI. The CDR3 sequence is 17 residues long.

The chain has TRBV2 and TRBJ2-2; D is undetermined. Trimming removed 1 base from V and 3 bases from J, with 9 bases in between. CDR1 is SNHLY, CDR2 FYNNEI, per germline. There are 15 residues in the CDR3. CDR3 coding DNA: TGTGCCAGCAGTGAAGGGCTAGGTTACACCGGGGAGCTGTTTTTT. Translated: CASSEGLGYTGELFF.

The chain has TRBV7-8 and TRBJ2-1; TRBD2 aligns across 9 bases. V dropped 5 bases and J dropped 7; count of bases not matched to a gene: 12. Germline CDR1 is SGHVS and CDR2 is FQNEAQ. The CDR3 contains 16 residues. The CDR3 region has the DNA TGTGCCAGCAGCCCCGAGCGGACTAGCGATTATAATGAGCAGTTCTTC. As protein: CASSPERTSDYNEQFF.

The rearrangement links TRBV19 to TRBJ2-2; D not resolved. The CDR3 loop spans 14 amino acids. Trimming left V 4 bases short and J 6 bases short, with 12 bases between. Germline CDR1 reads LNHDA; CDR2 reads SQIVND (reference sequence). The CDR3 DNA sequence: TGTGCCAGTAGTACCATGAGAGAGTCCGGGGAGCTGTTTTTT. It is translated as CASSTMRESGELFF. The full variable domain, in which reference TRBV19 and TRBJ2-2 provide the parts outside the CDR3, is DGGITQSPKYLFRKEGQNVTLSCEQNLNHDAMYWYRQDPGQGLRLIYYSQIVNDFQKGDIAEGYSVSREKKESFPLTVTSAQKNPTAFYLCASSTMRESGELFFGEGSRLTVL.

V gene TRBV25-1 combines with J gene TRBJ1-2, with D unresolved. The germline CDR1 and CDR2 sequences are MGHDK and SYGVNS. The CDR3 is made up of 10 amino acids. V was clipped by 3 bases and J by 8 bases, with 4 bases between them. This chain's CDR3 is CASSERGYTF. For the CDR3, the DNA is TGTGCCAGCAGTGAGAGGGGCTACACCTTC.

The chain carries TRBV28 and TRBJ1-1, with TRBD1 identical over 7 bases. Unmatched junction bases numbered 6, after V lost 5 bases and J lost 3 bases. The germline CDR1 and CDR2 sequences are MDHEN and SYDVKM. The CDR3 runs 14 residues. CDR3 region: CASSTPQGHTEAFF. CDR3 in DNA: TGTGCCAGCAGTACACCACAGGGGCACACTGAAGCTTTCTTT.

The rearrangement links TRBV2 to TRBJ2-3; 7 nucleotides agree with TRBD2. CDR1 and CDR2 from the germline V gene are SNHLY and FYNNEI. Losses at the gene ends were 2 bases for V and 1 base for J; bases not matched to a gene: 3. CDR3 size: 15 residues. CDR3 loop: CASSERSGGTDTQYF. In DNA, the CDR3 is TGTGCCAGCAGTGAAAGGAGCGGGGGCACAGATACGCAGTATTTT.

V usage is TRBV27 and J usage is TRBJ1-2, with D possibly TRBD1 on 5 matching bases. The CDR3 is 16 residues long. Looked up from germline, CDR1 is MNHEY and CDR2 is SMNVEV (reference sequence). V was clipped by 6 bases and J by 3 bases, with 20 bases between them. CDR3 protein: CASRGGFGRGDYGYTF. DNA of the CDR3: TGTGCCAGCAGGGGGGGGTTCGGCAGAGGGGACTATGGCTACACCTTC.

V and J are TRBV7-3 and TRBJ2-5, with 7 bases matching TRBD1. Trimming removed 5 bases from V and 7 bases from J; junction bases left unmatched: 7. The CDR3 length is 13 residues. The germline CDR1 and CDR2 sequences are SGHTA and FQGTGA. CDR3: CASSLDREGTQYF. The CDR3 DNA reads TGTGCCAGCAGCCTTGACAGGGAAGGGACCCAGTACTTC.

This chain connects TRBV5-1 to TRBJ1-1, with 7 bases lining up with TRBD1. V dropped 4 bases and J dropped 6; count of bases not matched to a gene: 9. The CDR3 length is 14 residues. Germline V lookup: CDR1 SGHRS, CDR2 YFSETQ. As DNA, the CDR3 is TGCGCCAGCAGCCCAGGACAGGCGGTCGCTGAAGCTTTCTTT. Translated: CASSPGQAVAEAFF.

This chain connects TRBV5-4 to TRBJ2-5; maybe TRBD2 (6 bases). CDR3 length: 13 residues. V was pared by 2 bases and J by 5 bases, with 10 bases between. Germline CDR1 SGHNT, CDR2 YYREEE (reference sequence). CDR3 amino acids: CASSFPSAETQYF. The DNA of the CDR3 is TGTGCCAGCAGCTTCCCTAGCGCGGAGACCCAGTACTTC.

V is TRBV28 and J is TRBJ1-2; D unresolved. Germline V gene sequence: CDR1 MDHEN, CDR2 SYDVKM. There are 14 residues in the CDR3. V lost 3 bases and J lost 4, with 12 bases in between. The chain's CDR3 is CASSFSGSGYGYTF. The CDR3, as DNA: TGTGCCAGCAGTTTTAGCGGCTCTGGCTATGGCTACACCTTC.

The table lists this clone with a count of one. V usage is TRBV6-1 and J usage is TRBJ1-5; no reliable D call. V was cut by 4 bases and J by 2 bases, with 12 bases left in between. Germline V gives CDR1 MNHNS, CDR2 SASEGT. The CDR3 loop spans 15 amino acids. The CDR3 sequence is CASSGPSRGNQPQHF. CDR3 in DNA: TGTGCCAGCAGTGGTCCCTCGAGGGGCAATCAGCCCCAGCATTTT.

The CDR3 DNA follows: TGTGCCAGCAGCAAAGATGATCGGACAGCATATTCACCCCTCCACTTT. This gives the protein CASSKDDRTAYSPLHF. The J gene is TRBJ1-6, the V gene TRBV5-5, with D possibly matching TRBD1 (6 bases). Trimming left V 4 bases short and J 8 bases short, with 19 bases between. CDR1 and CDR2 (germline): SGHKS, YYEKEE (reference sequence). This CDR3 comprises 16 residues. Full variable domain (outside the CDR3, taken from reference TRBV5-5 and TRBJ1-6): DAGVTQSPTHLIKTRGQQVTLRCSPISGHKSVSWYQQVLGQGPQFIFQYYEKEERGRGNFPDRFSARQFPNYSSELNVNALLLGDSALYLCASSKDDRTAYSPLHFGNGTRLTVT.

This chain connects TRBV7-2 to TRBJ1-4; D not certain. The ends were cut back, 1 base at V and 6 bases at J, with 9 bases in the middle. The CDR3 loop spans 14 amino acids. Germline V lookup: CDR1 SGHTA, CDR2 FQGNSA. DNA of the CDR3: TGTGCCAGCAGCTTAGGGCCGTCTGATGAAAAACTGTTTTTT. This codes for CASSLGPSDEKLFF.

V is TRBV13 and J is TRBJ1-1; D gene uncertain. The CDR3 has 17 residues. Germline V gene sequence: CDR1 PRHDT, CDR2 FYEKMQ (reference sequence). V was trimmed by 3 bases and J by 1 base, leaving 18 bases between them. The CDR3 region has the DNA TGTGCCAGCAGCTTCCTAACTTGGTCGTCATGGAACACTGAAGCTTTCTTT. Its protein product is CASSFLTWSSWNTEAFF.

The chain recombines TRBV5-1 with TRBJ1-1; unclear D gene. The CDR3 has 14 residues. Trimming took 0 bases from V and 5 from J, leaving 11 bases between them. Germline V lookup: CDR1 SGHRS, CDR2 YFSETQ. CDR3 sequence reads: CASSLVRHPTEAFF. DNA of the CDR3: TGCGCCAGCAGCTTGGTTAGACACCCGACTGAAGCTTTCTTT. Full variable domain (rest looked up from reference TRBV5-1 and TRBJ1-1): KAGVTQTPRYLIKTRGQQVTLSCSPISGHRSVSWYQQTPGQGLQFLFEYFSETQRNKGNFPGRFSGRQFSNSRSEMNVSTLELGDSALYLCASSLVRHPTEAFFGQGTRLTVV.